These T cell receptor beta chains were read from a single sample in a study of CXCR3-negative and CXCR3-positive naive CD8 T cells. Using the 5' RACE reads, TCRdb records one entry per CDR3 protein without DNA. The table for this sample gives 100,000 to 150,000 distinct CDR3 sequences. Source material: naive CXCR3- CD8+ T cells from blood. Receptors were obtained from a human donor in good health. Some clones in this sample may be carry-over from other donors' samples. Both conserved end residues are part of each CDR3.

j_gene: TRBJ2-7; v_gene: TRBV6-2/TRBV6-3; CDR3aa: CASSKTGGSLKGEEQYF
j_gene: TRBJ2-1; v_gene: TRBV6-1; CDR3aa: CASSGVDRGPIDEQFF
j_gene: TRBJ2-1; v_gene: TRBV11-2; CDR3aa: CASSPPRRGNEQFF
j_gene: TRBJ2-7; v_gene: TRBV6-6; CDR3aa: CASSPAGGQLTYEQYF
j_gene: TRBJ2-1; v_gene: TRBV3-1; CDR3aa: CASSQVWASGVNNEQFF
j_gene: TRBJ1-1; v_gene: TRBV7-2; CDR3aa: CASSLGRDRVFGNTEAFF
j_gene: TRBJ1-1; v_gene: TRBV7-9; CDR3aa: CASTAAGGGNTEAFF
j_gene: TRBJ2-5; v_gene: TRBV7-9; CDR3aa: CASEGLQETQYF
j_gene: TRBJ1-1; v_gene: TRBV12-3/TRBV12-4; CDR3aa: CASSLLGAGGKVSEAFF
j_gene: TRBJ2-7; v_gene: TRBV7-9; CDR3aa: CASSSTRTGGTRPGEQYF
j_gene: TRBJ2-1; v_gene: TRBV4-3; CDR3aa: CASSHTVGNNEQFF
j_gene: TRBJ2-7; v_gene: TRBV4-1; CDR3aa: CASSQVGQGDGEQYF
j_gene: TRBJ2-1; v_gene: TRBV28; CDR3aa: CATLHGGAWNEQFF
j_gene: TRBJ2-5; v_gene: TRBV11-2; CDR3aa: CASSLYRGAETQYF
j_gene: TRBJ2-1; v_gene: TRBV27; CDR3aa: CASSDLLQLYNEQFF
j_gene: TRBJ2-1; v_gene: TRBV29-1; CDR3aa: CSVRVADWDEQFF
j_gene: TRBJ2-3; v_gene: TRBV9; CDR3aa: CASSDRTGETDTQYF
j_gene: TRBJ2-7; v_gene: TRBV20-1; CDR3aa: CSAREGAYEQYF
j_gene: TRBJ2-2; v_gene: TRBV7-9; CDR3aa: CACQMARETAGELFF
j_gene: TRBJ1-4; v_gene: TRBV28; CDR3aa: CASSLPRQGGNEKLFF
j_gene: TRBJ2-1; v_gene: TRBV28; CDR3aa: CASSLWVVGQAYNEQFF
j_gene: TRBJ2-1; v_gene: TRBV5-1; CDR3aa: CASSAPGVAGETNEQFF
j_gene: TRBJ2-1; v_gene: TRBV20-1; CDR3aa: CSAREPGGALYNEQFF
j_gene: TRBJ2-7; v_gene: TRBV29-1; CDR3aa: CSVDGGTQVYEQYF
j_gene: TRBJ2-7; v_gene: TRBV29-1; CDR3aa: CSVDVGTGIYEQYF
j_gene: TRBJ1-3; v_gene: TRBV28; CDR3aa: CASSPPVGSGNTIYF
j_gene: TRBJ2-7; v_gene: TRBV4-1; CDR3aa: CASSQDGGVSAYEQYF
j_gene: TRBJ2-4; v_gene: TRBV5-1; CDR3aa: CASSLVVGTAKNIQYF
j_gene: TRBJ2-7; v_gene: TRBV20-1; CDR3aa: CSAGRGYEQYF
j_gene: TRBJ2-7; v_gene: TRBV9; CDR3aa: CASSLDSPYEQYF
j_gene: TRBJ2-7; v_gene: TRBV7-9; CDR3aa: CVSSLAVRVEQYF
j_gene: TRBJ2-7; v_gene: TRBV7-2; CDR3aa: CASSLTGGLSYEQYF
j_gene: TRBJ1-3; v_gene: TRBV15; CDR3aa: CATSRDTRGNTIYF
j_gene: TRBJ2-7; v_gene: TRBV29-1; CDR3aa: CSVGPGQGAGEQYF
j_gene: TRBJ2-1; v_gene: TRBV20-1; CDR3aa: CSALPGLAVYNEQFF
j_gene: TRBJ1-2; v_gene: TRBV10-2; CDR3aa: CASSDLGGRNYGYTF
j_gene: TRBJ1-2; v_gene: TRBV29-1; CDR3aa: CSVEDPLGYNYGYTF
j_gene: TRBJ2-3; v_gene: TRBV29-1; CDR3aa: CSVALANTDTQYF
j_gene: TRBJ1-2; v_gene: TRBV11-1; CDR3aa: CASTSSSLDGYTF
j_gene: TRBJ1-1; v_gene: TRBV12-3/TRBV12-4; CDR3aa: CASKNRDSSADTEAFF
j_gene: TRBJ1-6; v_gene: TRBV4-1; CDR3aa: CASSQGGRGPNSPLHF
j_gene: TRBJ2-7; v_gene: TRBV29-1; CDR3aa: CSVENPRNYEQYF
j_gene: TRBJ2-5; v_gene: TRBV7-6; CDR3aa: CASSPRPGSGETQYF
j_gene: TRBJ1-2; v_gene: TRBV27; CDR3aa: CASREVGGPVYGYTF
j_gene: TRBJ2-7; v_gene: TRBV5-1; CDR3aa: CASSLGTSGSYEQYF